This record looks at one T cell receptor (beta chain) sequence and its context. These data belong to a study of blood T cell repertoires in COVID-19. For the study at large: Acute and convalescent COVID-19 samples came from the United States, Italy and Spain. Sample material is recorded as cDNA or gDNA derived from T cells, B-cell-depleted T cells, or PBMCs.

Authors' processing steps: Cell counts per sample came from amplifying reference gene primers. TCRdb's copy holds only in-frame clones and misses some; the assay was immunoSEQ multiplex PCR. From that table come the V and J calls and clone size; the DNA was used to work out D and trimming. The table includes more than 15,000 clones, around nine tenths detected once. This CDR3 contains 14 residues. V was clipped by 2 bases and J by 5 bases; unmatched bases: 2. Germline V CDR1 and CDR2: SNHLY, FYNNEI. The sequenced material came from peripheral blood. This receptor was taken from a woman between 55 and 75 years old with active COVID-19. V gene TRBV2 combines with J gene TRBJ2-5, with 10 bases fitting TRBD2. The CDR3 bases are TGTGCCAGCAGTGAACGGACTAGCGGTGAGACCCAGTACTTC. Translated, it gives CASSERTSGETQYF.